The rows below give T cell receptor beta chains drawn from one sample of a study of graft-versus-host responses after intestinal transplantation. Profiled with immunoSEQ multiplex PCR; TCRdb holds only in-frame clones, not every one. The repertoire has under 55,000 clones, 91% of them found once; the top ten carry 4.4%. The material was PBMCs, obtained 524 days after transplant. The receptors were sampled from a human patient who received an intestinal transplant, so some T cells may come from the graft donor. Both conserved end residues are part of each CDR3. D genes are given only for firm matches. Size is stated for part of the rows, as once, few or many counts, or as a class when the clone is expanded.

V gene: TRBV19; clone size: .; J gene: TRBJ2-1; D gene: TRBD2; CDR3 DNA: TGTGCCAGTAGTGTACATAGCGGGAGGTACTACAATGAGCAGTTCTTC; CDR3 protein: CASSVHSGRYYNEQFF
V gene: TRBV2; clone size: .; J gene: TRBJ1-4; D gene: .; CDR3 DNA: TGTGCCAGCAGCGACCCCGGCGGAGATAATGAAAAACTGTTTTTT; CDR3 protein: CASSDPGGDNEKLFF
V gene: TRBV10-3; clone size: once; J gene: TRBJ1-5; D gene: .; CDR3 DNA: TGTGCCATCAGTGAGTCGACGGGGTTGGGTCAGCCCCAGCATTTT; CDR3 protein: CAISESTGLGQPQHF
V gene: TRBV12-5; clone size: .; J gene: TRBJ2-5; D gene: TRBD2; CDR3 DNA: TGTGCTAGCGGGAGGGATGGGGAGACCCAGTACTTC; CDR3 protein: CASGRDGETQYF
V gene: TRBV28; clone size: .; J gene: TRBJ1-1; D gene: .; CDR3 DNA: TGTGCCAGCAACCTAGATATGAACACTGAAGCTTTCTTT; CDR3 protein: CASNLDMNTEAFF
V gene: TRBV29-1; clone size: .; J gene: TRBJ1-2; D gene: .; CDR3 DNA: TGCAGCGTCCTTAGGGTTGGGGACTATGGCTACACCTTC; CDR3 protein: CSVLRVGDYGYTF
V gene: TRBV27; clone size: .; J gene: TRBJ1-1; D gene: .; CDR3 DNA: TGTGCCAGCAGTATACAGGGTAACACTGAAGCTTTCTTT; CDR3 protein: CASSIQGNTEAFF
V gene: TRBV19; clone size: .; J gene: TRBJ1-2; D gene: TRBD1; CDR3 DNA: TGTGCCAGTAGTATAGGGCAGGGGGCTATTGGCTACACCTTC; CDR3 protein: CASSIGQGAIGYTF
V gene: TRBV7-3; clone size: .; J gene: TRBJ2-1; D gene: TRBD2; CDR3 DNA: TGTGCCAGCAGCTTCCTAGCGGGAGCATTCAATGAGCAGTTCTTC; CDR3 protein: CASSFLAGAFNEQFF
V gene: TRBV25-1; clone size: .; J gene: TRBJ2-7; D gene: TRBD2; CDR3 DNA: TGTGCCAGCAGCCGCGGGGGATACGAGCAGTACTTC; CDR3 protein: CASSRGGYEQYF
V gene: TRBV4-1; clone size: .; J gene: TRBJ2-7; D gene: .; CDR3 DNA: TGCGCCAGCAGCCAAGATGCGGGAACCTACGAGCAGTACTTC; CDR3 protein: CASSQDAGTYEQYF
V gene: TRBV6-1; clone size: .; J gene: TRBJ2-5; D gene: .; CDR3 DNA: TGTGCCAGCAGTGAACCCCGGACACGGGTGAGGGAGACCCAGTACTTC; CDR3 protein: CASSEPRTRVRETQYF
V gene: TRBV5-1; clone size: .; J gene: TRBJ2-7; D gene: .; CDR3 DNA: TGCGCCGCCCCCTGGGGGGCCTCCTACGAGCAGTACTTC; CDR3 protein: CAAPWGASYEQYF
V gene: TRBV11-2; clone size: .; J gene: TRBJ2-5; D gene: .; CDR3 DNA: TGTGCCAGCAGCTTAACCGCGGAGACCCAGTACTTC; CDR3 protein: CASSLTAETQYF
V gene: TRBV28; clone size: .; J gene: TRBJ1-2; D gene: TRBD1; CDR3 DNA: TGTGCCAGCAGTTTATCCGGGACAGGCATACTATCTAACTATGGCTACACCTTC; CDR3 protein: CASSLSGTGILSNYGYTF
V gene: TRBV28; clone size: .; J gene: TRBJ2-3; D gene: TRBD2; CDR3 DNA: TGTGCCAGCAGTTTCGGGACTAGCGGGAGTTTGGGTACGCAGTATTTT; CDR3 protein: CASSFGTSGSLGTQYF
V gene: TRBV27; clone size: .; J gene: TRBJ2-1; D gene: TRBD2; CDR3 DNA: TGTGCCAGCAGCCGCGGGACTAGCGGGTGGGCAAGAAATGAGCAGTTCTTC; CDR3 protein: CASSRGTSGWARNEQFF
V gene: TRBV7-2; clone size: .; J gene: TRBJ2-7; D gene: .; CDR3 DNA: TGTGCCAGCAGCTTAGTAGGGCGTCGGGAGCAGTACTTC; CDR3 protein: CASSLVGRREQYF
V gene: TRBV7-8; clone size: .; J gene: TRBJ2-5; D gene: TRBD2; CDR3 DNA: TGTGCCAGCAGCTTAGGGCTAGCGGGACGGGAGACCCAGTACTTC; CDR3 protein: CASSLGLAGRETQYF
V gene: TRBV4-2; clone size: .; J gene: TRBJ1-2; D gene: .; CDR3 DNA: TGTGCCAGCAGCCAAGGATTAAGGGACAACTATGGCTACACCTTC; CDR3 protein: CASSQGLRDNYGYTF
V gene: TRBV28; clone size: .; J gene: TRBJ2-5; D gene: .; CDR3 DNA: TGTGCCAGCAGTCGCATTCGGGGGACCCAGTACTTC; CDR3 protein: CASSRIRGTQYF
V gene: TRBV27; clone size: .; J gene: TRBJ1-2; D gene: .; CDR3 DNA: TGTGCCAGCAGTTTCAGGGGCGCGGGCTACACCTTC; CDR3 protein: CASSFRGAGYTF
V gene: TRBV7-9; clone size: .; J gene: TRBJ2-1; D gene: TRBD2; CDR3 DNA: TGTGCCAGCAGCCCCTCACTAGCGGGTATCGGCAATGAGCAGTTCTTC; CDR3 protein: CASSPSLAGIGNEQFF
V gene: TRBV27; clone size: .; J gene: TRBJ1-2; D gene: TRBD1; CDR3 DNA: TGTGCCAGCAGTCCTTATCCTCGACAGGGGGCAAATGGCTACACCTTC; CDR3 protein: CASSPYPRQGANGYTF
V gene: TRBV7-9; clone size: .; J gene: TRBJ2-3; D gene: .; CDR3 DNA: TGTGCCAGCAGTCCCCAGGATACGCAGTATTTT; CDR3 protein: CASSPQDTQYF
V gene: TRBV15; clone size: .; J gene: TRBJ2-3; D gene: TRBD2; CDR3 DNA: TGTGCCACCAGCACAGGGACTAGGGCTGGAGGTACGCAGTATTTT; CDR3 protein: CATSTGTRAGGTQYF
V gene: TRBV28; clone size: .; J gene: TRBJ2-5; D gene: TRBD1; CDR3 DNA: TGTGCCAGCAGTTTTGGCCGAGGGACAGGGGGCGGAGAGACCCAGTACTTC; CDR3 protein: CASSFGRGTGGGETQYF
V gene: TRBV7-7; clone size: .; J gene: TRBJ2-7; D gene: .; CDR3 DNA: TGTGCCACGGAAACAGGGAGAACCTACGAGCAGTACTTC; CDR3 protein: CATETGRTYEQYF
V gene: TRBV19; clone size: once; J gene: TRBJ1-4; D gene: TRBD1; CDR3 DNA: TGTGCCAGTACGATTTTGGGACAGGGACACGAAAAACTGTTTTTT; CDR3 protein: CASTILGQGHEKLFF
V gene: TRBV5-6; clone size: .; J gene: TRBJ1-4; D gene: .; CDR3 DNA: TGTGCCAGCAGCCCTACCCGAGTTAGGGTTGTCGGTGAAAAACTGTTTTTT; CDR3 protein: CASSPTRVRVVGEKLFF
V gene: TRBV29-1; clone size: .; J gene: TRBJ1-2; D gene: .; CDR3 DNA: TGCAGCGGCGCGGGAGACACTTCTAACTATGGCTACACCTTC; CDR3 protein: CSGAGDTSNYGYTF
V gene: TRBV4-3; clone size: once; J gene: TRBJ2-1; D gene: TRBD2; CDR3 DNA: TGCGCCAGCAGCCAAGATTTCGTACGGGAGGCATACAATGAGCAGTTCTTC; CDR3 protein: CASSQDFVREAYNEQFF
V gene: TRBV5-1; clone size: .; J gene: TRBJ2-7; D gene: .; CDR3 DNA: TGCGCCAGCAGCTTGGGAGTACAGTCCTACGAGCAGTACTTC; CDR3 protein: CASSLGVQSYEQYF
V gene: TRBV28; clone size: .; J gene: TRBJ1-4; D gene: .; CDR3 DNA: TGTGCCAGCAGTTCACCCCGGGGTGCAACTAATGAAAAACTGTTTTTT; CDR3 protein: CASSSPRGATNEKLFF
V gene: TRBV5-6; clone size: .; J gene: TRBJ2-3; D gene: TRBD2; CDR3 DNA: TGTGCCAGCAGCTTGACGGGGACGGGAGGAGATACGCAGTATTTT; CDR3 protein: CASSLTGTGGDTQYF
V gene: TRBV29-1; clone size: .; J gene: TRBJ2-3; D gene: .; CDR3 DNA: TGCAGCGTTGAAAAGGGGGATGGGACAGATACGCAGTATTTT; CDR3 protein: CSVEKGDGTDTQYF
V gene: TRBV5-1; clone size: .; J gene: TRBJ2-7; D gene: .; CDR3 DNA: TGCGCCAGCAGATATGGGACAGGGGCCGCTAGCGGGAGATCCTACGAGCAGTACTTC; CDR3 protein: CASRYGTGAASGRSYEQYF
V gene: TRBV20-1; clone size: .; J gene: TRBJ2-3; D gene: .; CDR3 DNA: TGCAGTGCTTTCCGGGAACATACGCAGTATTTT; CDR3 protein: CSAFREHTQYF
V gene: TRBV6-4; clone size: .; J gene: TRBJ2-3; D gene: .; CDR3 DNA: TGTGCCAGCAGTGCAACCTTTAGCACAGATACGCAGTATTTT; CDR3 protein: CASSATFSTDTQYF
V gene: TRBV2; clone size: .; J gene: TRBJ2-7; D gene: TRBD1; CDR3 DNA: TGTGCCAGCAGCTACCGACAGGGGGAAGAGCAGTACTTC; CDR3 protein: CASSYRQGEEQYF
V gene: TRBV18; clone size: .; J gene: TRBJ1-5; D gene: .; CDR3 DNA: TGTGCCAGCTCCACGCAAGAGGGTTCGCCCCAGCATTTT; CDR3 protein: CASSTQEGSPQHF